The TCR beta chain under discussion was sequenced for a study of cytomegalovirus exposure and HLA in healthy donors. PCR amplification relied on 60 Vbeta primers (plus 13 Jbeta primers). Data came from immunoSEQ multiplex PCR; TCRdb stores just in-frame clones and leaves some out. The sample lists 130,000 or so clones, 65% to 80% occurring once. The V gene lost 2 bases and the J gene lost 3 bases, with 11 bases spanning the gap. This CDR3 is 15 amino acids long. CDR1 is MNHEY and CDR2 is SMNVEV in the germline V gene (reference sequence). This clonotype was sampled from a woman aged 35 to 49 in good health and CMV-seropositive. The chain joins TRBV27 to TRBJ2-1; tentative D call: TRBD1 (5 bases). Source material: PBMCs. The CDR3 DNA sequence: TGTGCCAGCAGTTTAAGCAGGGAACTCTACAATGAGCAGTTCTTC. Translating gives CASSLSRELYNEQFF.